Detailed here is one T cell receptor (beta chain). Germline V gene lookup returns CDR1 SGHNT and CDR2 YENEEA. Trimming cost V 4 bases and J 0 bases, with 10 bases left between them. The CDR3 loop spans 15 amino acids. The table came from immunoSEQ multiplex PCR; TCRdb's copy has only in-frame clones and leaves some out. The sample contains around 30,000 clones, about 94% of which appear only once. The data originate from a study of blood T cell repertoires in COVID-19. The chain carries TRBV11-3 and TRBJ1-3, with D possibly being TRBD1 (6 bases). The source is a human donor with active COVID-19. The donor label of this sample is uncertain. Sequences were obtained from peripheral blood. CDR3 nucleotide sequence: TGTGCCAGCAGCTCGACAGGCAGCTCTGGAAACACCATATATTTT. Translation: CASSSTGSSGNTIYF.